This TCR beta chain is from a study of TIL therapy for anti-PD-1-resistant metastatic lung cancer. The immunoSEQ assay was v3. Each library reached 2.1 million or so read pairs, or 5-6 million at deep level. Profiled with immunoSEQ multiplex PCR; TCRdb holds only in-frame clones, not every one. The repertoire holds 45,000 to 75,000 clones, with about nine tenths as singletons. Time point noted: pre-treatment sample, taken before nivolumab and TIL therapy. Germline values: CDR1 PRHDT, CDR2 FYEKMQ (reference sequence). V was clipped by 4 bases and J by 3 bases, with 22 bases between them. CDR3 length equals 17 residues.

The V and J genes are TRBV13 and TRBJ2-7, with D perhaps TRBD1 (6 bases). This material consisted of blood, taken at baseline. This clonotype was obtained from a person between 30 and 80 years old with non-small cell lung cancer. CDR3 DNA: TGTGCCAGCAGCTCCCGGGACAAGCGCGACGTCCGCTACGAGCAGTACTTC. This sequence encodes CASSSRDKRDVRYEQYF.